These T cell receptor beta chains were read from a single sample in a study of T cell responses to AZD1222 COVID-19 vaccine. Some clones are missing from TCRdb's copy, which holds only in-frame ones; the method was immunoSEQ multiplex PCR. The sample consists of about 140,000 clones, around 93% of them appearing once. Sequencing used peripheral blood, obtained on day 0 of AZD1222 vaccination. These receptors all stem from an adult in good health. CDR3s leave out the opening cysteine and the closing phenylalanine or tryptophan. The D gene is left open where the match is weak.

d_call	j_call	v_call	cdr3_aa
TRBD1	TRBJ1-1	TRBV10-3	ATAETGETEAF
NA	TRBJ2-2	TRBV5-1	ASAATNTGELF
NA	TRBJ2-5	TRBV18	ASSPTLETQY
NA	TRBJ1-6	TRBV6-4	ASTGKAASSYNSPLH
NA	TRBJ2-2	TRBV7-9	ASSSQGYNTGELF
TRBD2	TRBJ2-7	TRBV7-8	ASSQTSGAYEQY
TRBD1	TRBJ2-2	TRBV15	ATSPDRATGELF
NA	TRBJ2-1	TRBV19	ASSSGTLFNEQF
TRBD2	TRBJ2-1	TRBV7-2	ASSFTSGGAQEQF
NA	TRBJ1-2	TRBV4-2	ASSQGVGLGGYT